These 24 T cell receptor beta chains came from one sample sequenced in a study of CD8+CD57+ T cells in acquired aplastic anemia. The template for TCR beta VDJ and CDR3 sequence profiling was genomic DNA. TCRdb fed the reads into MiXCR, producing one record per CDR3 protein. The top ten clones hold roughly 2% of a sample with 150,000 to 200,000 distinct CDR3 sequences, approximately 48% of them seen once. Patients sequenced had flow cytometry evidence of CD8+CD57+ cell expansion. Sequencing was performed on sorted CD4+, CD8+, or CD8+CD57+ T cells (not recorded which) from PBMCs. The receptors derive from a human donor with aplastic anemia.

Many counts were recorded for this clonotype. At one of its ends the junction is not consistent with the germline gene, which may arise from a read error. The chain combines TRBV7-7 with TRBJ2-3; D not certain. The CDR3 sequence is 13 residues long. CDR1 is SSHAT and CDR2 is FNYEAQ in the germline V gene (reference sequence). The CDR3 DNA is TGTGCTAGCAGTCGGACCTACACAGATACGCAGTATTTT. Protein product: CASSRTYTDTQYF.

The table lists this clonotype with many counts. The chain uses TRBV3-1 and TRBJ1-2; D might be TRBD1 (6 bases). Germline assignment: CDR1 LGHDT and CDR2 YNNKEL (reference sequence). The V end was cut by 5 bases, the J end by 1 base, with 17 bases between. CDR3 length equals 16 residues. CDR3 sequence reads: CASSNVAGHLNYGYTF. The CDR3 region has the DNA TGTGCCAGCAGCAACGTAGCGGGACACCTTAACTATGGCTACACCTTC.

The chain recombines TRBV24-1 with TRBJ1-2; D gene uncertain. Germline V CDR1 and CDR2: KGHDR, SFDVKD. The germline V and J ends were trimmed by 4 bases and 7 bases, with 6 bases remaining between them. The CDR3 length is 11 residues. CDR3 in DNA: TGTGCCACCAGTGACATTGGTGGCTACACCTTC. This gives the protein CATSDIGGYTF.

In its sample, this clonotype was seen once. One end of the junction varies from germline; a read error may be responsible. The rearrangement joins TRBV3-1 to TRBJ1-1; D is perhaps TRBD1 (6 bases). The CDR3 contains 14 residues. Germline values: CDR1 LGHDT, CDR2 YNNKEL (reference sequence). The CDR3 nucleotides read TGTGCCGGCAGCCAAAGGGGGGATGGCACTGAAGCTTTCTTT. It specifies CAGSQRGDGTEAFF.

This clonotype appeared a single time. The chain recombines TRBV7-9 with TRBJ2-7; TRBD1 agrees at 7 bases. The trim removed 6 bases at V and 6 bases at J, leaving 5 bases unmatched. Germline CDR1 reads SEHNR; CDR2 reads FQNEAQ (reference sequence). CDR3 length: 12 amino acids. The CDR3 spells CASSSRGIEQYF. In DNA form, the CDR3 reads TGTGCCAGCAGTTCCAGGGGGATCGAGCAGTACTTC.

The genes are TRBV7-9 and TRBJ2-2; D gene uncertain. Germline V gene data show CDR1 as SEHNR and CDR2 as FQNEAQ (reference sequence). The ends were cut back, 5 bases at V and 8 bases at J, with 15 bases in the middle. The CDR3 length is 14 residues. CDR3 nucleotide sequence: TGTGCCAGCAGCCCACTATTATCGGAGGGGGAGCTGTTTTTT. This gives the protein CASSPLLSEGELFF.

The V and J genes are TRBV12-3 or TRBV12-4 and TRBJ2-7; D not certain. This CDR3 contains 12 residues. The germline V and J ends were trimmed by 2 bases and 2 bases, with 4 bases remaining between them. This CDR3 is CASSLNTYEQYF. DNA for the CDR3: TGTGCCAGCAGTTTAAATACCTACGAGCAGTACTTC.

This clonotype has a count of ten or more. This rearrangement joins TRBV5-5 to TRBJ1-5, with TRBD1 matching over 7 bases. This CDR3 region has 16 residues. The trim removed 0 bases at V and 2 bases at J, leaving 5 bases unmatched. Germline-derived CDR1 and CDR2 are SGHKS and YYEKEE (reference sequence). The CDR3 bases are TGTGCCAGCAGCTTGGAGACAGGGCTCGGCAATCAGCCCCAGCATTTT. This sequence encodes CASSLETGLGNQPQHF. Full variable domain (missing parts from reference TRBV5-5 and TRBJ1-5): DAGVTQSPTHLIKTRGQQVTLRCSPISGHKSVSWYQQVLGQGPQFIFQYYEKEERGRGNFPDRFSARQFPNYSSELNVNALLLGDSALYLCASSLETGLGNQPQHFGDGTRLSIL.

The V gene is TRBV7-2, the J gene TRBJ2-7; 8 nucleotides match TRBD2. With the DNA end fitting TRBJ2-5 better, the J assignment may be wrong. CDR1 is SGHTA and CDR2 is FQGNSA in the germline V gene. This CDR3 has 14 residues. CDR3: CASSRGGGTETQYF. In DNA, the CDR3 is TGTGCCAGCAGCCGCGGCGGGGGGACAGAGACCCAGTACTTC.

CDR3 region: CASSTRLGEETQYF. CDR3 coding DNA: TGTGCCAGTAGCACTAGACTAGGTGAAGAGACCCAGTACTTC. The chain has TRBV19 and TRBJ2-7; TRBD2 is a possible D gene (6 bases). The J call is uncertain, as TRBJ2-5 better fits the DNA end. Per the germline V gene, CDR1 is LNHDA and CDR2 is SQIVND (reference sequence). The CDR3 runs 14 residues.

This clonotype was counted at least ten times. The chain couples TRBV19 to TRBJ2-7, with TRBD1 as a possible D gene (5 bases). V lost 7 bases, J lost 2 bases, and 18 bases lay in between. CDR1 is LNHDA, CDR2 SQIVND, per germline (reference sequence). There are 15 residues in the CDR3. This chain's CDR3 is CASKGVDQGPYEQYF. The CDR3 nucleotides are TGTGCCAGTAAAGGGGTGGACCAGGGTCCCTACGAGCAGTACTTC.

The sample holds many counts of this clonotype. At one end the junction does not follow the germline gene, possibly because of a read error. The chain links TRBV12-3 or TRBV12-4 to TRBJ2-7; D ambiguous. The CDR3 sequence is 12 residues long. In DNA, the CDR3 is TGTGCCAGCAGTTTAGGGTCCTTCGAGCAGTACTTC. This sequence encodes CASSLGSFEQYF.

The rearrangement links TRBV6-1 to TRBJ2-7, with D tentatively TRBD2 (5 bases). The CDR3 loop spans 15 amino acids. The V and J ends lost 6 bases and 2 bases respectively, with 17 bases between them. In germline, CDR1 is MNHNS, CDR2 SASEGT. The CDR3 loop reads CASSRAEGITYEQYF. The CDR3 bases are TGTGCCAGCAGCCGAGCGGAAGGAATTACCTACGAGCAGTACTTC.

This sequence joins TRBV7-8 and TRBJ1-6, with TRBD1 as a possible D gene (5 bases). Trimming pared 5 bases from V and 10 bases from J, leaving 12 bases between. This CDR3 has 13 residues. Looked up from germline, CDR1 is SGHVS and CDR2 is FQNEAQ. In nucleotides, the CDR3 is TGTGCCAGCAGCCAAGCGGGGGGGTCACCCCTCCACTTT. Its translation: CASSQAGGSPLHF.

This sequence joins TRBV7-2 and TRBJ2-5; 10 nucleotides align to TRBD2. J gave up 3 bases and V 1 base, and 5 bases lay outside the gene matches. The CDR3 covers 16 residues. Germline-derived CDR1 and CDR2 are SGHTA and FQGNSA. The CDR3, as DNA: TGTGCCAGCAGCTTAGTACCCCTAGCGGGAGAAGAGACCCAGTACTTC. Translating it yields CASSLVPLAGEETQYF.

This clonotype has more than one count but fewer than ten. A read error may account for a junction end that differs from germline. The gene calls are TRBV5-6 and TRBJ2-4, with D uncertain. Germline-derived CDR1 and CDR2 are SGHDT and YYEEEE. The CDR3 extends over 11 amino acids. CDR3: CASSLGSHKEF. For the CDR3, the DNA is TGTGCCAGCAGCTTGGGGAGTCATAAGGAGTTC.

V and J are TRBV19 and TRBJ1-6; a weak D match, TRBD1 (5 bases). Trimming pared 0 bases from V and 4 bases from J, leaving 7 bases between. The V gene's germline CDR1 is LNHDA and CDR2 SQIVND (reference sequence). This CDR3 is built from 15 residues. The DNA of the CDR3 is TGTGCCAGTAGTATAGACGGGGGGTATAATTCACCCCTCCACTTT. Its protein product is CASSIDGGYNSPLHF.

This clonotype occurred many times. V usage is TRBV7-9 and J usage is TRBJ2-7, with D perhaps assigned TRBD1 or TRBD2 (5 bases each). This CDR3 is 13 amino acids long. The germline V gene encodes CDR1 SEHNR and CDR2 FQNEAQ (reference sequence). Trimming stripped 5 bases from V and 3 bases from J, with 11 bases between. The DNA for the CDR3 is TGTGCCAGCAGCCCGGGACGCCGCTACGAGCAGTACTTC. It is translated as CASSPGRRYEQYF.

The chain recombines TRBV12-3 or TRBV12-4 with TRBJ2-4; the D gene is possibly TRBD1 (5 bases). The V and J ends lost 8 bases and 2 bases respectively, with 19 bases between them. The CDR3 sequence is 16 residues long. The CDR3 DNA reads as TGTGCCAGCGGTCTAAAACAGGCCATATCCAAAAACATTCAGTACTTC. It specifies CASGLKQAISKNIQYF.

A note on this clonotype: A much larger clone lies a single base off, so this may be a read error. V gene TRBV5-5 combines with J gene TRBJ2-1; D is unresolved. CDR1 and CDR2 (germline): SGHKS, YYEKEE (reference sequence). There are 14 residues in the CDR3. With 0 bases removed from V and 2 bases from J, the gap between germline ends came to 6 bases. In DNA, the CDR3 is TGTGCCAGCAGCTTGGGTGAGCCCTACAATGAGCAGTTCTTC. It specifies CASSLGEPYNEQFF.

V and J are TRBV3-1 and TRBJ2-1; 9 bases line up with TRBD2. The V gene end was trimmed by 8 bases and the J gene end by 2 bases; junction bases not matched to a gene: 10. This CDR3 contains 16 residues. Per germline, CDR1 LGHDT and CDR2 YNNKEL (reference sequence). The CDR3 coding sequence is TGTGCCAGCTCTCACAATAGCGGGAGCCCCTACAATGAGCAGTTCTTC. Protein: CASSHNSGSPYNEQFF.

In the case of this clonotype: A much larger clone sits a single nucleotide away, making a read error possible. The gene calls are TRBV2 and TRBJ1-6; D remains ambiguous. CDR1 is SNHLY, CDR2 FYNNEI, per germline. The CDR3 length is 16 residues. CDR3: CASSPRTVGDNSPLQF. CDR3 nucleotides: TGTGCCAGCTCACCACGGACCGTTGGGGATAATTCACCCCTCCAGTTT.

This clonotype was recorded at least ten times. The rearrangement uses TRBV24-1 and TRBJ1-5; weak D call: TRBD1 (5 bases). This CDR3 is built from 13 residues. The V gene's germline CDR1 is KGHDR and CDR2 SFDVKD. V was clipped by 5 bases and J by 2 bases, with 6 bases between them. DNA of the CDR3: TGTGCCACCAGTGGAGGGGGCAATCAGCCCCAGCATTTT. Translation gives CATSGGGNQPQHF.

This clonotype was recorded many times. Written as DNA, the CDR3 is TGTGCCAGTGGAGCGGGACGGAGCACAGATACGCAGTATTTT. Amino acid sequence: CASGAGRSTDTQYF. The chain employs TRBV27 and TRBJ2-3, with TRBD2 identical over 7 bases. Trimming removed 9 bases from V and 0 bases from J; junction bases left unmatched: 6. Looked up from germline, CDR1 is MNHEY and CDR2 is SMNVEV (reference sequence). This CDR3 comprises 14 residues.